The rows below give T cell receptor beta chains drawn from one sample of a study of cytomegalovirus exposure and HLA in healthy donors. Profiled with immunoSEQ multiplex PCR; TCRdb holds only in-frame clones, not every one. The sample consists of about 160,000 clones, about 65% of them appearing once. The sample taken for sequencing was PBMCs. The receptors were sampled from a man between 35 and 55 years old in good health and CMV-seropositive. Both conserved end residues are part of each CDR3. The D gene is left open where the match is weak. Size is stated for part of the rows, as once, few or many counts, or as a class when the clone is expanded.

V gene: TRBV29-1; D gene: TRBD2; J gene: TRBJ2-7; clone size: -; CDR3 DNA: TGCAGCGTTGATTGTTTCGGGACTAGCGAAGCCGACGAGCAGTACTTC; CDR3 protein: CSVDCFGTSEADEQYF
V gene: TRBV4-3; D gene: -; J gene: TRBJ2-5; clone size: -; CDR3 DNA: TGCGCCAGCAGCCAAGTTTCGACAGTACCGGCGACCCAGTACTTC; CDR3 protein: CASSQVSTVPATQYF
V gene: TRBV7-8; D gene: TRBD1; J gene: TRBJ1-5; clone size: few; CDR3 DNA: TGTGCCAGCAGCGCCCAAGGACAGGGGAGTCAGCCCCAGCATTTT; CDR3 protein: CASSAQGQGSQPQHF
V gene: TRBV6-5; D gene: TRBD1; J gene: TRBJ1-2; clone size: -; CDR3 DNA: TGTGCCAGCAGTTACCTGGGACAGGGAAACTATGGCTACACCTTC; CDR3 protein: CASSYLGQGNYGYTF
V gene: TRBV6-5; D gene: TRBD1; J gene: TRBJ1-2; clone size: -; CDR3 DNA: TGTGCCAGCAGACTTCGGGACAGGGATGGCTACACCTTC; CDR3 protein: CASRLRDRDGYTF
V gene: TRBV9; D gene: -; J gene: TRBJ1-4; clone size: -; CDR3 DNA: TGTGCCAGCAGCGTAGGAAGCTATAATGAAAAACTGTTTTTT; CDR3 protein: CASSVGSYNEKLFF
V gene: TRBV29-1; D gene: -; J gene: TRBJ1-2; clone size: once; CDR3 DNA: TGCAGCGTTACGTCAACAGGGAACCATGGCTACACCTTC; CDR3 protein: CSVTSTGNHGYTF
V gene: TRBV5-5; D gene: TRBD1; J gene: TRBJ2-4; clone size: -; CDR3 DNA: TGTGCCAGCAGCCCGAAGGGTCCCGACAGGGTAACCCAAAACATTCAGTACTTC; CDR3 protein: CASSPKGPDRVTQNIQYF
V gene: TRBV13; D gene: -; J gene: TRBJ2-7; clone size: -; CDR3 DNA: TGTGCCAGCAGCTATAACTCAGGGTTTAATAACGACGAGCAGTACTTC; CDR3 protein: CASSYNSGFNNDEQYF
V gene: TRBV5-4; D gene: -; J gene: TRBJ1-6; clone size: few; CDR3 DNA: TGTGCCAGCAGAAGACAGGAGGTGAATTCACCCCTCCACTTT; CDR3 protein: CASRRQEVNSPLHF
V gene: TRBV4-3; D gene: TRBD1; J gene: TRBJ1-5; clone size: -; CDR3 DNA: TGCGCCAGCAGCCTCCGGACAGGGGACGGACAGCCCCAGCATTTT; CDR3 protein: CASSLRTGDGQPQHF
V gene: TRBV29-1; D gene: -; J gene: TRBJ2-7; clone size: -; CDR3 DNA: TGCAGCGTCACGACGGGACTTTCCTACGAGCAGTACTTC; CDR3 protein: CSVTTGLSYEQYF
V gene: TRBV30; D gene: -; J gene: TRBJ1-2; clone size: -; CDR3 DNA: TGTGCCTGGAGTCAGCCCGGAGGGGGGGGTTATGGCTACACCTTC; CDR3 protein: CAWSQPGGGGYGYTF
V gene: TRBV6-5; D gene: -; J gene: TRBJ1-2; clone size: -; CDR3 DNA: TGTGCCAGCAGTTACTCCGACGGGGGGGGCTACACCTTC; CDR3 protein: CASSYSDGGGYTF
V gene: TRBV5-4; D gene: -; J gene: TRBJ2-3; clone size: few; CDR3 DNA: TGTGCCAGCAGCCACCTTGCGGGCAGTATGGAAGATACGCAGTATTTT; CDR3 protein: CASSHLAGSMEDTQYF
V gene: TRBV4-2; D gene: TRBD1; J gene: TRBJ1-6; clone size: -; CDR3 DNA: TGTGCCAGCAGCCAAGGAGAGACAGGGCGGAATTCACCCCTCCACTTT; CDR3 protein: CASSQGETGRNSPLHF
V gene: TRBV27; D gene: TRBD2; J gene: TRBJ2-4; clone size: -; CDR3 DNA: TGTGCCAGCAGTTCCCCGGCGCGGGGGAGCAAAAACATTCAGTACTTC; CDR3 protein: CASSSPARGSKNIQYF
V gene: TRBV6-1; D gene: -; J gene: TRBJ1-2; clone size: -; CDR3 DNA: TGTGCCAGCAGTAGGGACATCCTCGGCTATGGCTACACCTTC; CDR3 protein: CASSRDILGYGYTF
V gene: TRBV19; D gene: -; J gene: TRBJ2-5; clone size: -; CDR3 DNA: TGTGCCAGTTCAGGGGTCTCATTAGAGACCCAGTACTTC; CDR3 protein: CASSGVSLETQYF